This T cell receptor (beta chain) was found in a study of blood T cells in healthy people across ages. Points from the study as a whole: Across the age range, TCR beta diversity per million T cells fell in a roughly linear way.

Points on this clonotype: Its target is unknown.

Germline V gene sequence: CDR1 SGHTA, CDR2 FQGNSA. V lost 5 bases and J lost 6, with 21 bases in between. The CDR3 has 16 residues. A J-beta primer mix and a sample-barcoded 5' primer were used in a second PCR of about 7 to 11 cycles. A template-switch adaptor containing 12 random nucleotides labeled each cDNA molecule. TCRdb ran MiXCR on the 5' RACE reads and lists one entry per CDR3 protein. The sample gives some 1.4 million distinct CDR3 sequences, 40% to 50% of which show up once; 7% to 9% is in the top ten. The sample providers were healthy Caucasian people from Russia, aged roughly 6 to 90. The TCR was taken from a woman under 30 in good health. The specimen was blood. The rearrangement joins TRBV7-2 to TRBJ2-3, with D possibly being TRBD1 or TRBD2 (5 bases each). The CDR3 here is CASSRLLGAPLDTQYF. CDR3 DNA: TGTGCCAGCAGCCGCCTACTAGGGGCCCCTTTGGATACGCAGTATTTT.